This T cell receptor (beta chain) was identified in a study of shared clonotypes between healthy human individuals. About the study: CD4 naive and memory got three plates each, CD8 naive two, CD8 memory one.

Original data processing: ImmunoSEQ sequences covered only the junction and lacked quality scores; filtering therefore differed. The method was immunoSEQ multiplex PCR; TCRdb's version includes in-frame clones alone and lacks a portion of them. The V and J calls and the clone size are those of that table, but D and trimming were determined from the DNA. Among under 1,900,000 clones listed, 98% were seen once. The sequenced sample was naive CD4+ T cells sorted from blood. Subset indicated: CD45RA+ positively selected. This receptor was obtained from a man aged 25-45 years in good health.

The CDR3 DNA is TGCGCCAGCAGCCATTTTGCGGGAGGGCCGAAGAATGAGCAGTTCTTC. This sequence encodes CASSHFAGGPKNEQFF. The gene calls are TRBV4-1 and TRBJ2-1; 9 nucleotides match TRBD2. Germline CDR1 and CDR2: MGHRA and YSYEKL. Trimming took 3 bases from V and 7 from J; bases not matched to a gene: 10. The CDR3 covers 16 residues.